What follows are 19 T cell receptor beta chains derived from one specimen sequenced in a study of response to subunit inactivated influenza vaccine (dated 2018 in TCRdb). Library preparation used RT-PCR. TCRdb shows the sequencer as Illumina HiSeq 2500. TCRdb reworked the public reads: Q25 trimming with fastp, MiXCR clone assembly, productive beta chains retained. Each CDR3 protein gets just one entry, which takes the most common genes and DNA from the rows behind it. The sample table lists about 650,000 distinct CDR3 sequences, about 15% of them with a count of one. The top ten hold 11% of the sample. The sequencing used PBMCs from blood, collected less than 13 days after vaccination. The receptor set was obtained from a man aged 45 to 65 who received an inactivated influenza vaccine. Donor details come from another sample of the same person, matched by shared clones.

This clonotype appeared a few times. CDR3 nucleotides: TGTGCCAGCAGCGTTAACACAGGGGAGAATGAGCAGTTCTTC. Its protein product is CASSVNTGENEQFF. The chain joins TRBV7-3 to TRBJ2-1; 7 bases fit TRBD1. Germline trimming cut 5 bases from V and 7 bases from J; bases unmatched to any gene: 8. The CDR3 contains 14 residues. The germline CDR1 and CDR2 sequences are SGHTA and FQGTGA.

Ten or more counts support this clonotype. V is TRBV4-3 and J is TRBJ2-7; D perhaps matches TRBD1 (7 bases). V was pared by 0 bases and J by 7 bases, with 16 bases between. Germline V CDR1 and CDR2: LGHNA, YSLEER. This CDR3 has 15 residues. The CDR3 sequence is CASSQEVQGTGEQYF. The CDR3 DNA reads as TGCGCCAGCAGCCAAGAAGTACAGGGGACTGGAGAGCAGTACTTC.

There are a few counts of this clonotype. The V and J genes are TRBV7-9 and TRBJ2-1, with 7 bases identical to TRBD2. There are 13 residues in the CDR3. V dropped 3 bases and J dropped 7; count of bases not matched to a gene: 3. Germline CDR1 reads SEHNR; CDR2 reads FQNEAQ (reference sequence). The DNA of the CDR3 is TGTGCCAGCAGCTTGGGGACTATTAATGAGCAGTTCTTC. Protein: CASSLGTINEQFF.

The chain combines TRBV27 with TRBJ2-3; 7 bases line up with TRBD1. In germline, CDR1 is MNHEY, CDR2 SMNVEV (reference sequence). The CDR3 has 16 amino acids. The J segment lost 2 bases and the V segment lost 2 bases, leaving 7 bases of the junction unmatched. The CDR3 is CASSLQSGGTTDTQYF. In DNA form, the CDR3 reads TGTGCCAGCAGTTTACAGTCAGGGGGAACCACAGATACGCAGTATTTT.

The chain combines TRBV7-2 with TRBJ1-2; 8 positions agree with TRBD1. The germline V gene encodes CDR1 SGHTA and CDR2 FQGNSA. CDR3 length: 16 amino acids. The junction had 8 bases not matched to a gene; V was cut back by 5 bases and J by 0 bases. CDR3 in amino acids: CASSRKGTGANYGYTF. The CDR3 DNA sequence: TGTGCCAGCAGCCGAAAGGGGACAGGAGCTAACTATGGCTACACCTTC.

The rearrangement joins TRBV7-2 to TRBJ2-6, with unresolved D. The CDR3 is 15 amino acids. The V gene lost 8 bases and the J gene lost 7 bases, with 18 bases spanning the gap. Germline V gene data show CDR1 as SGHTA and CDR2 as FQGNSA. CDR3 coding DNA: TGTGCCAGCGGTTATGGCCAGGCAGCAGCCAACGTCCTGACTTTC. It yields the protein CASGYGQAAANVLTF.

This clonotype showed up just a few times. CDR3 DNA sequence: TGCGCCAGCAGCCAAGGCCGGGCAGACACCGGGGAGCTGTTTTTT. Translated: CASSQGRADTGELFF. J is TRBJ2-2 and V is TRBV4-3; no clear D gene. This CDR3 spans 15 amino acids. CDR1 LGHNA and CDR2 YSLEER come from the germline V gene. V lost 1 base to trimming and J lost 3 bases, with 9 bases between them.

The chain employs TRBV12-3 or TRBV12-4 and TRBJ2-1, with TRBD2 matching over 10 bases. Trimming at V came to 5 bases and at J to 5 bases, leaving 6 bases not matched to a gene. The length of the CDR3 is 15 residues. CDR3 protein: CASSTSGKNHNEQFF. The CDR3 DNA is TGTGCCAGCAGTACTAGCGGGAAAAACCACAATGAGCAGTTCTTC.

This clonotype was detected only a few times. V gene TRBV28 combines with J gene TRBJ2-1, with D tentatively TRBD2 (6 bases). The CDR3 spans 16 residues. Germline V gives CDR1 MDHEN, CDR2 SYDVKM. Trimming shortened V by 1 base and J by 5 bases, and 15 bases separated the two germline ends. The CDR3 nucleotides read TGTGCCAGCAGTTTATCCCCGGGGAGGAAAAACAATGAGCAGTTCTTC. It is translated as CASSLSPGRKNNEQFF.

This rearrangement joins TRBV29-1 to TRBJ2-3; tentative D call: TRBD2 (5 bases). The CDR3 is 12 residues long. V shed 7 bases and J shed 6 bases, with 14 bases lying between them. Germline V gene sequence: CDR1 SQVTM, CDR2 ANQGSEA. In DNA form, the CDR3 reads TGCAGCGCCCTGAGTTCGGGGGATACGCAGTATTTT. Protein sequence: CSALSSGDTQYF.

This clonotype was counted between two and nine times. This sequence joins TRBV30 and TRBJ2-2, with 8 positions matching TRBD2. This CDR3 contains 15 residues. V shed 3 bases, J shed 3 bases, and the junction held 6 bases outside the gene matches. Germline assignment: CDR1 GTSNPN and CDR2 SVGIG (reference sequence). CDR3 region: CAWRAPGLDTGELFF. The CDR3 bases are TGTGCCTGGAGGGCGCCGGGACTAGACACCGGGGAGCTGTTTTTT.

This clonotype was seen a handful of times. V is TRBV6-2 or TRBV6-3 and J is TRBJ2-3; TRBD2 matches 9 bases. Germline V gives CDR1 MNHEY, CDR2 SVGEGT. The CDR3 contains 16 residues. V shed 5 bases and J 0 bases; nucleotides not matched to a gene: 6. Here the CDR3 DNA reads TGTGCCAGCAGTCTAGCGGGACCCTCAAGCACAGATACGCAGTATTTT. This gives the protein CASSLAGPSSTDTQYF.

The genes are TRBV20-1 and TRBJ1-2; possible D gene TRBD1, 6 bases. CDR1 is DFQATT, CDR2 SNEGSKA, per germline (reference sequence). V shed 2 bases and J shed 0 bases, with 10 bases lying between them. The CDR3 totals 14 residues. The CDR3 DNA follows: TGCAGTGCTAGATACCGGACAGCTAACTATGGCTACACCTTC. Translation gives CSARYRTANYGYTF.

The CDR3 coding sequence is TGTGCCAGCAGTGAAGGGGGGACGACCAAAAACATTCAGTACTTC. This translates into CASSEGGTTKNIQYF. J is TRBJ2-4 and V is TRBV25-1; D is perhaps TRBD2 (6 bases). The germline CDR1 and CDR2 sequences are MGHDK and SYGVNS. This CDR3 comprises 15 residues. V was pared by 2 bases and J by 2 bases, with 10 bases between.

This clonotype was picked up a small number of times. This chain joins TRBV7-8 and TRBJ2-1; 9 nucleotides agree with TRBD2. Germline V gives CDR1 SGHVS, CDR2 FQNEAQ. With V trimmed by 0 bases and J by 8 bases, 5 bases remained unmatched. This CDR3 contains 15 residues. The CDR3 sequence is CASSLAAGGEHEQFF. The CDR3 bases are TGTGCCAGCAGCTTAGCAGCGGGAGGTGAGCATGAGCAGTTCTTC.

This clonotype was detected a few times. The chain carries TRBV29-1 and TRBJ2-5; D is undetermined. CDR3 length: 12 residues. V shed 2 bases and J shed 5 bases, with 9 bases lying between them. Germline CDR1 reads SQVTM; CDR2 reads ANQGSEA. CDR3 in DNA: TGCAGCGTTGAATTCGGGCCCGAGACCCAGTACTTC. This sequence encodes CSVEFGPETQYF.

The chain employs TRBV30 and TRBJ2-3; tentative D call: TRBD2 (5 bases). Trimming removed 3 bases from V and 6 bases from J, with 10 bases in between. The CDR3 totals 12 residues. The germline CDR1 and CDR2 sequences are GTSNPN and SVGIG (reference sequence). The CDR3 region is CAWRKAEDTQYF. In DNA form, the CDR3 reads TGTGCCTGGAGGAAAGCGGAGGATACGCAGTATTTT.

V usage is TRBV12-3 or TRBV12-4 and J usage is TRBJ2-7; 7 bases fit TRBD1. The V gene end was trimmed by 7 bases and the J gene end by 0 bases; junction bases not matched to a gene: 9. There are 15 residues in the CDR3. The CDR3 DNA follows: TGTGCCAGCACGTTAACAGGGGAACCCTCCTACGAGCAGTACTTC. This translates into CASTLTGEPSYEQYF.

The chain carries TRBV20-1 and TRBJ1-5; D possibly corresponds to TRBD1 (5 bases). V lost 5 bases, J lost 4 bases, and 18 bases lay in between. Germline V gene data show CDR1 as DFQATT and CDR2 as SNEGSKA (reference sequence). This CDR3 comprises 15 residues. The CDR3 nucleotides read TGCAGTGCTCATGGCCCCAGTGGGGCGAATCAGCCCCAGCATTTT. Protein: CSAHGPSGANQPQHF.